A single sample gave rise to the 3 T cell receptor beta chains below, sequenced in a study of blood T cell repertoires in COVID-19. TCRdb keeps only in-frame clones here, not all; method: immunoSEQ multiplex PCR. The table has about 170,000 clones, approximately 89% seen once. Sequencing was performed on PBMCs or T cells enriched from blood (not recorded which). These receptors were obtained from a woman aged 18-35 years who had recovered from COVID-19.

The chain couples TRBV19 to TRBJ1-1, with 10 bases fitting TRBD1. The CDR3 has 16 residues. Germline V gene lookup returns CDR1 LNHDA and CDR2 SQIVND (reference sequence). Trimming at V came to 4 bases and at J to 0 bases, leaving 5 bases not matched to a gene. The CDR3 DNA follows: TGTGCCAGTAGTACCCCGACAGGGGGCATGAACACTGAAGCTTTCTTT. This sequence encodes CASSTPTGGMNTEAFF.

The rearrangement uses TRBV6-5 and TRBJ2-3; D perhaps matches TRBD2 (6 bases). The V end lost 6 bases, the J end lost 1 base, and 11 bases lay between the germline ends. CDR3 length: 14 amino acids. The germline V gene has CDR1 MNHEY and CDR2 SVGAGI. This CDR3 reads CASSKERGTDTQYF. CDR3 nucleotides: TGTGCCAGCAGCAAAGAGCGGGGCACAGATACGCAGTATTTT.

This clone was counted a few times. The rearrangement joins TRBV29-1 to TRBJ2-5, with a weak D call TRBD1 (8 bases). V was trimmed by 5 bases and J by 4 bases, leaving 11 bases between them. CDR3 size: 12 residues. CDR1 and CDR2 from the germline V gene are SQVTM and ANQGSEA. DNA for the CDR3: TGCAGCGTTACAGGGGGGGGAGAGACCCAGTACTTC. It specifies CSVTGGGETQYF. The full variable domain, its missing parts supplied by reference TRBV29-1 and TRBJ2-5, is SAVISQKPSRDICQRGTSLTIQCQVDSQVTMMFWYRQQPGQSLTLIATANQGSEATYESGFVIDKFPISRPNLTFSTLTVSNMSPEDSSIYLCSVTGGGETQYFGPGTRLLVL.